The 28 T cell receptor beta chains below were found in one sample sequenced in a study of blood T cell repertoires in COVID-19. Generated by immunoSEQ multiplex PCR, the TCRdb table keeps only in-frame clones and is missing some. Of 310,000 or so clones detected, around 83% appear once; the ten largest clones hold about 1.2%. The sample was peripheral blood. The receptor set was obtained from a woman aged 50 to 60 with acute or convalescent COVID-19.

This rearrangement joins TRBV5-5 to TRBJ2-5; maybe TRBD2 (5 bases). The germline gives CDR1 SGHKS, CDR2 YYEKEE (reference sequence). V shed 2 bases and J shed 2 bases, with 10 bases lying between them. This CDR3 has 14 amino acids. This chain's CDR3 is CASSFWGVQETQYF. DNA of the CDR3: TGTGCCAGCAGCTTTTGGGGAGTACAAGAGACCCAGTACTTC.

The chain combines TRBV6-5 with TRBJ1-4; 10 nucleotides agree with TRBD1. CDR1 MNHEY and CDR2 SVGAGI come from the germline V gene. V was pared by 3 bases and J by 8 bases, with 6 bases of the junction left unmatched. CDR3 length equals 15 residues. Written as DNA, the CDR3 is TGTGCCAGCAGTTATCAGGGGACAGGGGTAGAAAAACTGTTTTTT. It encodes CASSYQGTGVEKLFF.

This clone was found once. The chain uses TRBV6-2 or TRBV6-3 and TRBJ2-3; weak D call: TRBD1 (5 bases). CDR1 and CDR2 from the germline V gene are MNHEY and SVGEGT. This CDR3 has 16 residues. The ends were cut back, 4 bases at V and 1 base at J, with 15 bases in the middle. The CDR3 is CASSSPQGGGTDTQYF. The CDR3 DNA reads as TGTGCCAGCAGTTCCCCGCAGGGTGGGGGCACAGATACGCAGTATTTT.

The chain has TRBV3-1 (or the pseudogene TRBV3-2) and TRBJ2-1, with D maybe TRBD2 (6 bases). The V end lost 4 bases, the J end lost 7 bases, and 11 bases lay between the germline ends. Germline-derived CDR1 and CDR2 are LGHDT and YNNKEL (reference sequence). The CDR3 is made up of 13 amino acids. DNA for the CDR3: TGTGCCAGCAGCCTTGGGACTTTAAATGAGCAGTTCTTC. Translation gives CASSLGTLNEQFF.

V and J are TRBV2 and TRBJ1-4; 8 nucleotides line up with TRBD1. Germline assignment: CDR1 SNHLY and CDR2 FYNNEI. The V gene end was trimmed by 6 bases and the J gene end by 5 bases; junction bases not matched to a gene: 2. The CDR3 covers 13 residues. The CDR3 DNA reads TGTGCCAGCAGACGACAGGGGAATGAAAAACTGTTTTTT. It codes for CASRRQGNEKLFF.

The chain is built from TRBV14 and TRBJ1-5; TRBD1 is a possible D gene (5 bases). The CDR3 length is 15 residues. V was trimmed by 2 bases and J by 4 bases, leaving 12 bases between them. The germline gives CDR1 SGHDN, CDR2 FVKESK. The CDR3 loop is CASSQTGHPNQPQHF. The DNA for the CDR3 is TGTGCCAGCAGCCAAACCGGACACCCTAATCAGCCCCAGCATTTT.

The chain recombines TRBV7-2 with TRBJ1-6, with D hard to call. V was trimmed by 5 bases and J by 8 bases, leaving 10 bases between them. CDR1 and CDR2 from the germline V gene are SGHTA and FQGNSA. The CDR3 covers 13 residues. The CDR3 spells CASSAAVHSPLHF. CDR3 nucleotides: TGTGCCAGCAGCGCAGCGGTTCATTCACCCCTCCACTTT.

The J gene is TRBJ2-7, the V gene TRBV29-1; TRBD1 is a possible D gene (5 bases). Looked up from germline, CDR1 is SQVTM and CDR2 is ANQGSEA. The V gene lost 1 base and the J gene lost 6 bases, with 13 bases spanning the gap. The CDR3 loop spans 13 amino acids. Written as DNA, the CDR3 is TGCAGCGTTGAAGGCTGGAAGGGGTCCGAGCAGTACTTC. Its translation: CSVEGWKGSEQYF.

V gene TRBV30 combines with J gene TRBJ2-7, with 10 bases matching TRBD2. The CDR3 loop spans 15 amino acids. Germline values: CDR1 GTSNPN, CDR2 SVGIG (reference sequence). Trimming removed 4 bases from V and 5 bases from J; junction bases left unmatched: 11. The DNA for the CDR3 is TGTGCCTGGACAAGGGGGCTAGCGGGAGTGAACGAGCAGTACTTC. Translation: CAWTRGLAGVNEQYF.

V is TRBV28 and J is TRBJ1-5; 8 bases agree with TRBD1. V lost 6 bases and J lost 6; bases outside the gene matches: 13. Germline loops: CDR1 MDHEN, CDR2 SYDVKM. The CDR3 extends over 16 amino acids. The CDR3 region is CASSPASGGQGQPQHF. The CDR3 DNA reads TGTGCCAGCAGCCCCGCCTCAGGGGGCCAGGGTCAGCCCCAGCATTTT.

V gene TRBV18 combines with J gene TRBJ1-5, with TRBD1 identical over 10 bases. CDR1 is KGHSH, CDR2 LQKENI, per germline. V dropped 8 bases and J dropped 7; count of bases not matched to a gene: 5. The CDR3 loop spans 13 amino acids. The CDR3 DNA sequence: TGTGCCAGCCCAAGGACAGGGGGGCAGCCCCAGCATTTT. Translating it yields CASPRTGGQPQHF.

The chain recombines TRBV5-6 with TRBJ1-2; D perhaps matches TRBD1 (5 bases). This CDR3 is built from 16 residues. V lost 0 bases and J lost 0, with 12 bases in between. The germline gives CDR1 SGHDT, CDR2 YYEEEE. The CDR3 region has the DNA TGTGCCAGCAGCTTGGCTGGGGCCGGTACTAACTATGGCTACACCTTC. It yields the protein CASSLAGAGTNYGYTF.

The chain uses TRBV3-1 (or the pseudogene TRBV3-2) and TRBJ1-1; possibly TRBD1 for D (6 bases). V lost 4 bases and J 10 bases, leaving 19 bases between the germline ends. In germline, CDR1 is LGHDT, CDR2 YNNKEL (reference sequence). This CDR3 contains 14 residues. The CDR3 reads CASSRTGTITLAFF. For the CDR3, the DNA is TGTGCCAGCAGCCGAACCGGGACAATAACCCTAGCTTTCTTT.

The chain is built from TRBV5-1 and TRBJ2-1; tentatively, D is TRBD2 (5 bases). There are 16 residues in the CDR3. V lost 0 bases to trimming and J lost 2 bases, with 12 bases between them. The V gene's germline CDR1 is SGHRS and CDR2 YFSETQ. This CDR3 reads CASSLGPADPYNEQFF. The CDR3 DNA follows: TGCGCCAGCAGCTTGGGACCAGCGGATCCCTACAATGAGCAGTTCTTC.

This clone was recorded only once. This chain joins TRBV12-3 or TRBV12-4 and TRBJ2-4, with D hard to call. The CDR3 sequence is 12 residues long. V gave up 1 base and J gave up 8 bases, with 6 bases separating them. The CDR3 nucleotides are TGTGCCAGCAGTTTAGTCCGGGACATTCAGTACTTC. Translating it yields CASSLVRDIQYF.

The chain uses TRBV7-8 and TRBJ1-4, with D possibly matching TRBD1 (6 bases). The ends were cut back, 5 bases at V and 4 bases at J, with 14 bases in the middle. The CDR3 sequence is 15 residues long. CDR1 is SGHVS, CDR2 FQNEAQ, per germline. The CDR3 sequence: CASSQRDTFNEKLFF. CDR3 DNA: TGTGCCAGCAGCCAAAGGGACACCTTTAATGAAAAACTGTTTTTT.

The rearrangement joins TRBV30 to TRBJ2-1; 9 nucleotides line up with TRBD2. The CDR3 is made up of 13 amino acids. The germline V gene has CDR1 GTSNPN and CDR2 SVGIG (reference sequence). The ends lost 2 bases at V and 7 bases at J; junction bases unmatched: 3. The CDR3 protein is CAWSSGRRNEQFF. The CDR3 DNA reads as TGTGCCTGGAGTAGCGGGAGGCGAAATGAGCAGTTCTTC.

This clone has just a few counts. For the CDR3, the DNA is TGTGCCAGCAGCCCCTGGGGGGGAGAGACCCAGTACTTC. Translation gives CASSPWGGETQYF. This rearrangement joins TRBV27 to TRBJ2-5; TRBD2 agrees at 7 bases. Trimming took 6 bases from V and 4 from J; bases not matched to a gene: 5. The CDR3 length is 13 residues. Germline lookup yields CDR1 MNHEY and CDR2 SMNVEV (reference sequence).

The J gene is TRBJ2-1, the V gene TRBV6-2 or TRBV6-3; 10 bases line up with TRBD2. V was clipped by 5 bases and J by 4 bases; unmatched bases: 11. From germline, CDR1 is MNHEY and CDR2 SVGEGT. The CDR3 has 17 amino acids. The CDR3 protein is CASSPLLTSGTYNEQFF. The CDR3 nucleotides read TGTGCCAGCAGTCCCCTCTTAACTAGCGGGACTTACAATGAGCAGTTCTTC.

The chain has TRBV30 and TRBJ2-3; 7 bases fit TRBD2. V lost 2 bases and J lost 4; bases outside the gene matches: 18. The length of the CDR3 is 18 residues. CDR1 and CDR2 from the germline V gene are GTSNPN and SVGIG (reference sequence). The CDR3 protein is CAWSPLKRLAGGADTQYF. The CDR3 coding sequence is TGTGCCTGGAGTCCACTCAAGAGACTAGCAGGTGGAGCAGATACGCAGTATTTT.

The genes are TRBV9 and TRBJ2-5, with D tentatively TRBD1 (6 bases). The CDR3 is 15 amino acids. The germline V and J ends were trimmed by 4 bases and 0 bases, with 13 bases remaining between them. Germline CDR1 reads SGDLS; CDR2 reads YYNGEE. The CDR3 nucleotides are TGTGCCAGCAGCCCCCGTGAGGGGGACCAAGAGACCCAGTACTTC. This translates into CASSPREGDQETQYF.

In this sample, this clone turned up once. This chain links TRBV5-1 with TRBJ2-3; 11 nucleotides align to TRBD2. The CDR3 loop spans 15 amino acids. Trimming cost V 0 bases and J 6 bases; bases outside gene matches: 3. Germline V gene lookup returns CDR1 SGHRS and CDR2 YFSETQ. In DNA form, the CDR3 reads TGCGCCAGCAGCTTGGTAGCGGGGGGGCGCGATACGCAGTATTTT. Encoded protein: CASSLVAGGRDTQYF. Using reference TRBV5-1 and TRBJ2-3 for the parts outside the CDR3, the full variable domain is KAGVTQTPRYLIKTRGQQVTLSCSPISGHRSVSWYQQTPGQGLQFLFEYFSETQRNKGNFPGRFSGRQFSNSRSEMNVSTLELGDSALYLCASSLVAGGRDTQYFGPGTRLTVL.

This chain links TRBV10-3 with TRBJ1-1; 8 bases map to TRBD1. Germline-derived CDR1 and CDR2 are ENHRY and SYGVKD. The CDR3 extends over 13 amino acids. With V trimmed by 8 bases and J by 7 bases, 9 bases remained unmatched. The CDR3 nucleotides are TGTGCCATCGGCGGGACAGGACAAAGTGAAGCTTTCTTT. This translates into CAIGGTGQSEAFF.

This rearrangement joins TRBV2 to TRBJ2-3; 10 bases match TRBD1. CDR1 SNHLY and CDR2 FYNNEI come from the germline V gene. The CDR3 covers 13 residues. V shed 7 bases, J shed 6 bases, and the junction held 4 bases outside the gene matches. CDR3 sequence: CASKGTGADTQYF. The CDR3, as DNA: TGTGCCAGCAAGGGGACAGGGGCGGATACGCAGTATTTT.

The V call is TRBV25-1, the J call TRBJ1-2; no definite D call. Germline values: CDR1 MGHDK, CDR2 SYGVNS. The CDR3 sequence is 11 residues long. Trimming stripped 7 bases from V and 5 bases from J, with 8 bases between. CDR3 residues: CASNTGYGYTF. The CDR3 coding sequence is TGTGCCAGCAACACGGGATATGGCTACACCTTC.

The DNA of the CDR3 is TGTGCCAGCAGTTTTAGGACTATGCCCTACGAGCAGTACTTC. Encoded protein: CASSFRTMPYEQYF. The rearrangement links TRBV6-2 or TRBV6-3 to TRBJ2-7, with a weak D call TRBD2 (6 bases). The germline gives CDR1 MNHEY, CDR2 SVGEGT. This CDR3 contains 14 residues. Trimming pared 4 bases from V and 2 bases from J, leaving 12 bases between.

V is TRBV5-4 and J is TRBJ2-1; 10 nucleotides align to TRBD2. Germline lookup yields CDR1 SGHNT and CDR2 YYREEE (reference sequence). This CDR3 is built from 16 residues. Trimming removed 4 bases from V and 5 bases from J; junction bases left unmatched: 9. The CDR3 nucleotides are TGTGCCAGCAGCCTCCCCGGGACTAGCGTTCACAATGAGCAGTTCTTC. Its translation: CASSLPGTSVHNEQFF.

The chain's CDR3 is CASLTGFGAFF. Here the CDR3 DNA reads TGTGCCAGCCTGACAGGTTTCGGAGCTTTCTTT. This chain links TRBV19 with TRBJ1-1; possibly TRBD1 for D (6 bases). The germline V gene has CDR1 LNHDA and CDR2 SQIVND (reference sequence). Trimming took off 9 bases at V and 10 bases at J, with 15 bases between the two ends. The CDR3 contains 11 residues.